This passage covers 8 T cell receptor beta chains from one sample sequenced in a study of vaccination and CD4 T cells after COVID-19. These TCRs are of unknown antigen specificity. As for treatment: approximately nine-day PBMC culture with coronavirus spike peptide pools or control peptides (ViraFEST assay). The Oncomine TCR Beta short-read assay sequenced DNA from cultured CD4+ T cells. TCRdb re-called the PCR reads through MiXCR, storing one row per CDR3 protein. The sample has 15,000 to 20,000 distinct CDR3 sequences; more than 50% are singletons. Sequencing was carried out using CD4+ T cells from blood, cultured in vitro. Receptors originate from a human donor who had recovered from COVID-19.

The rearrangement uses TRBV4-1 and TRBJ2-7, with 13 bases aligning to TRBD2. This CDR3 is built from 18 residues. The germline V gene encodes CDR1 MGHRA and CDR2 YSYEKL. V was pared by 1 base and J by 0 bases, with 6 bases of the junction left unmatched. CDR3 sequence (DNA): TGCGCCAGCAGCCAAGTATTGGGACTAGCGGGAAGCTCCTACGAGCAGTACTTC. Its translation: CASSQVLGLAGSSYEQYF.

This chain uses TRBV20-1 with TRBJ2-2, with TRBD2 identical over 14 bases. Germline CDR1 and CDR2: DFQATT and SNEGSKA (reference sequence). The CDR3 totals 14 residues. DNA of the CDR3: TGCAGCGGACTAGCGGGAGGGAACACCGGGGAGCTGTTTTTT. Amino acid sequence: CSGLAGGNTGELFF.

In DNA form, the CDR3 reads TGCAGTGCTACATCAGGGGGCGGAGGGTACTCTGGGGCCAACGTCCTGACTTTC. Its protein is CSATSGGGGYSGANVLTF. The chain has TRBV20-1 and TRBJ2-6; 8 bases line up with TRBD1. Germline CDR1 and CDR2: DFQATT and SNEGSKA (reference sequence). J was trimmed by 0 bases and V by 4 bases; bases with no gene match: 11. The CDR3 contains 18 residues.

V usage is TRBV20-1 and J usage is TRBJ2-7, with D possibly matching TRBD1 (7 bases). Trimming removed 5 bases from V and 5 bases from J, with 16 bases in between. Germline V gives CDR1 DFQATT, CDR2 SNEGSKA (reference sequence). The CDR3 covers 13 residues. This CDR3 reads CSAGGQGGNEQYF. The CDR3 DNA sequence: TGCAGTGCTGGGGGCCAGGGGGGCAACGAGCAGTACTTC.

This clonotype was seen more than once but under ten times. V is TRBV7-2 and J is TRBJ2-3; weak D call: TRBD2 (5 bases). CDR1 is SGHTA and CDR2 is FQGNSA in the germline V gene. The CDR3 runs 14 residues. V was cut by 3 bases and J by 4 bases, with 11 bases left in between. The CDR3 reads CASSLGVDADTQYF. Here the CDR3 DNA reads TGTGCCAGCAGCTTGGGAGTCGACGCAGATACGCAGTATTTT. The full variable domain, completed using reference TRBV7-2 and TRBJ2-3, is GAGVSQSPSNKVTEKGKDVELRCDPISGHTALYWYRQSLGQGLEFLIYFQGNSAPDKSGLPSDRFSAERTGGSVSTLTIQRTQQEDSAVYLCASSLGVDADTQYFGPGTRLTVL.

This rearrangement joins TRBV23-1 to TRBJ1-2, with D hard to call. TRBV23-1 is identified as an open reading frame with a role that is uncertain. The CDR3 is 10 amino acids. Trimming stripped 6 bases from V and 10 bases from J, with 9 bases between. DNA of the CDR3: TGCGCCAGCAGCCCCCCGGTCTACACCTTC. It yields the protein CASSPPVYTF.

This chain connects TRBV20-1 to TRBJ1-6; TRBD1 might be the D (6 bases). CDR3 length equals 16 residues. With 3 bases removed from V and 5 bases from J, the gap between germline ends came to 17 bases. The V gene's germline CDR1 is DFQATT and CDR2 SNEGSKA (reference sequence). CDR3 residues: CSASPGASKDNSPLHF. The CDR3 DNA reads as TGCAGTGCTAGCCCGGGGGCATCTAAAGATAATTCACCCCTCCACTTT.

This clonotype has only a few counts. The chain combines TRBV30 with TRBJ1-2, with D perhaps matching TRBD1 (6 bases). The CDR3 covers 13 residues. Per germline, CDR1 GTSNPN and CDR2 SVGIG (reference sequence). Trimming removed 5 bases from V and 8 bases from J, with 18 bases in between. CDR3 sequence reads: CAWEGGVPRGYTF. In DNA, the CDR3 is TGTGCCTGGGAGGGGGGCGTTCCGCGGGGCTACACCTTC.